This record covers a single T cell receptor beta chain. Its antigen is currently unknown. The CDR3 is 14 residues long. Germline-derived CDR1 and CDR2 are SEHNR and FQNEAQ (reference sequence). A multiplex PCR was run with 60 Vbeta primers and 13 Jbeta primers. Profiling relied on immunoSEQ multiplex PCR, and the TCRdb table lists in-frame clones only, not all of them. The sample lists around 160,000 clones; approximately 79% were seen once. The source of the sample is a study of cytomegalovirus exposure and HLA in healthy donors. Study observations and caveats: In a later analysis, the majority of CMV-associated beta chains seemingly showed HLA restriction. The study designated over 150 TCR beta chains cytomegalovirus-associated. One variant, a missense change in DCLRE1C, was linked in a later analysis to TCR beta V- and J-gene trimming.

The specimen sequenced was PBMCs. The receptor's source is a woman in her 40s in good health and CMV-seropositive. The genes are TRBV7-9 and TRBJ2-5; 10 bases match TRBD2. The DNA end is more similar to TRBJ2-7, so the J call may be wrong. The CDR3 here is CASSRGTSAYEQYF. CDR3 nucleotides: TGTGCCAGCAGCCGTGGGACTAGCGCCTACGAGCAGTACTTC.